This TCR beta chain was sequenced for a study of shared clonotypes between healthy human individuals (dated by TCRdb to about 2020). For the study in its entirety: The cohort comprised a couple of women and a few men aged 18 to 49 years. For each donor, three plates each were used for CD4 naive and CD4 memory, two plates were used for CD8 naive, and one plate was used for CD8 memory. To increase sequencing depth and limit assay-specific biases, TCR repertoire library preparation and sequencing were carried out by different laboratories using diverse techniques. Between about 0.8 and 9 billion PBMCs per donor were obtained by leukapheresis. Blood TCR repertoires of a handful of healthy adults were deeply sequenced to estimate repertoire size and the extent of clonotype sharing between individuals. Study-wide conclusions, independent of this receptor: Sampling was restricted to blood, and TCR repertoires in tissue are likely to differ from TCR repertoires in blood. Because the study included only a small number of donors, the genetic and exposure-history diversity represented was limited. Naive subsets generally had larger estimated clonotype richness than memory subsets did. Around 5% of naive CD4, 3.5% of naive CD8, roughly 2.4% of memory CD4, and roughly 0.4% of memory CD8 clonotypes were shared across several donors. Pairwise subsampling led to the expectation that sequencing depth would affect the degree of clonotype sharing among donors. Even with the large sequencing depth, rarefaction of the sorted-subset datasets indicated that sequencing was incomplete. Clonotypes shared by all four sorted-subset donors showed higher generation probabilities than non-shared clonotypes.

Using the deep immunoSEQ assay, multiplex PCR amplified TCR CDR3 regions from genomic DNA. Extracted genomic DNA from each cell subset was spread evenly across all wells of several immunoSEQ 96-well plates, with each plate serving as a replicate. For sorted subsets, 150 to 250 ng genomic DNA, equal to about 30,000 T cell genomes, was loaded into each replicate PCR. Purified libraries were measured with a Qubit 3.0 fluorometer, size-checked on a Bioanalyzer 2100, and measured again with the KAPA Library Quantification kit. Every immunoSEQ 96-well plate was sequenced on a dedicated single-read 150-cycle Illumina NextSeq 550 flow cell. In the authors' own workflow: The immunoSEQ output contained only junctional sequences without quality scores, so filtering could not match that applied to full-length reads. To assign V/J genes and CDR3, sequences were annotated against IMGT germline references using PyIR, a Python wrapper for IgBLAST v1.9. Reads were filtered out if the reads had weak V/J assignments (E-value above 1e-6), no CDR3, stop codons, out-of-frame junctions, or ambiguous translated residues. A V3J clonotype was defined by an identical inferred V gene, J gene, and CDR3 amino acid sequence. Percentage overlap between repertoires was computed as shared unique clonotypes divided by the size of the smaller repertoire. Richness of each repertoire was evaluated using RTK rarefaction, the Chao1 estimator, and Recon v2.1 estimates of unobserved clonotypes. OLGA was used to compute generation probabilities for all TCRbeta clonotypes that the gDNA method yielded from a few donors. TCRdb took this table from immuneACCESS and kept in-frame rearrangements with V and J called. Such tables lack part of the clones; where checked against another copy, unresolved V genes explain under half of the gap, and the rest is unexplained. The V and J calls and clone size are taken from that table; D and trimming were inferred from the DNA. Counted in this sample were roughly 1,600,000 clones; around 98.5% of them appeared once. In total, the top ten clones hold roughly 0.36% of the sample.

In this sample, this clone turned up once. What antigen it recognizes has not been identified. No quality values exist for individual bases; no much larger clone is one base distant. The donors were healthy, HIV-negative adults with no recently reported acute infections or vaccinations. Every donor was a Caucasian adult residing in Nashville, Tennessee, USA. CD4+ T cells were enriched by magnetic negative selection; naive cells were then positively selected on CD45RA, and the negative fraction formed the memory subset. Blood was obtained by leukapheresis, after which PBMCs were separated by Ficoll-Histopaque density gradient centrifugation and cryopreserved in liquid nitrogen vapor phase. Analytical flow cytometry was used to check the purity and quantity of each magnetically sorted T cell population. Each sorted fraction had its genomic DNA isolated and then quantified by UV absorbance on a Nanodrop 2000c.

This TCR derives from a man aged 25-45 years in good health. Sequencing was done on a sample of naive CD4+ T cells sorted from blood. The cell subset or site label here, explained by the study, means: CD45RA+ positively selected.

CDR3 sequence: CASSPFLSGGARAEAFF. The sequenced DNA is TGTGCCAGCAGCCCCTTTTTATCAGGGGGCGCCAGGGCTGAAGCTTTCTTT. The chain is encoded by TRBV11-2 joined to TRBJ1-1; the central 8 bases match TRBD1. The cysteine opens and the phenylalanine closes a CDR3 of 17 amino acids. Only the CDR3 region is kept as DNA, spanning 51 bases read in frame from base 1. Germline trimming amounts to 5 bases on V and 6 bases on J, with 17 as the count of junction bases outside the gene matches. From a lookup of the germline V gene, CDR1 and CDR2 are SGHAT and FQNNGV. Supplemented by the reference TRBV11-2 and TRBJ1-1 proteins around the CDR3, the complete variable domain is EAGVAQSPRYKIIEKRQSVAFWCNPISGHATLYWYQQILGQGPKLLIQFQNNGVVDDSQLPKDRFSAERLKGVDSTLKIQPAKLEDSAVYLCASSPFLSGGARAEAFFGQGTRLTVV.